This is a list of T cell receptor beta chains from one sample in a study of human T cells and chemical hapten exposure. TCRdb re-derived calls from the RACE reads in MiXCR, one entry per CDR3 protein. The sample holds about 81,000 distinct CDR3 sequences; roughly a tenth are singletons and the top ten take 2% to 2.5%. Specimen: whole blood, collected in connection with sensitization to the hapten diphenylcyclopropenone (DPC). Receptor source: a woman aged 25 to 39 with alopecia areata. Some clones in this sample may be carry-over from other donors' samples. Both conserved end residues are part of each CDR3. D genes are given only for firm matches. Expanded clones are given a class, and other clones once, few, many or no size at all.

size,V,J,D,CDR3,DNA
many,TRBV6-6,TRBJ1-2,TRBD1,CASRVGQGFYGYTF,TGTGCCAGCAGGGTCGGACAGGGCTTTTATGGCTACACCTTC
many,TRBV27,TRBJ2-7,.,CASSQRAPSYEQYF,TGTGCCAGCAGCCAGAGGGCCCCCTCCTACGAGCAGTACTTC
many,TRBV15,TRBJ1-3,.,CATSRGTGSGNTIYF,TGTGCCACCAGCAGAGGAACGGGCTCTGGAAACACCATATATTTT
many,TRBV28,TRBJ2-7,.,CASSTDSPYEQYF,TGTGCCAGCAGCACGGACAGCCCTTACGAGCAGTACTTC
few,TRBV28,TRBJ2-3,.,CASNPPSGATDTQYF,TGTGCCAGCAATCCACCCTCCGGCGCCACAGATACGCAGTATTTT
many,TRBV4-1,TRBJ2-5,.,CASSPVGRETQYF,TGCGCCAGCAGCCCCGTAGGTCGAGAGACCCAGTACTTC
many,TRBV19,TRBJ2-5,.,CASSIGGETQYF,TGTGCCAGTAGTATAGGCGGGGAGACCCAGTACTTC
many,TRBV7-9,TRBJ1-6,.,CASSFGNSGSPLHF,TGTGCCAGCAGCTTCGGCAACTCGGGTTCACCCCTCCACTTT
many,TRBV10-2,TRBJ2-3,TRBD1,CASSELQGGTDTQYF,TGCGCCAGCAGTGAGCTCCAGGGGGGCACAGATACGCAGTATTTT
few,TRBV20-1,TRBJ1-3,.,CSAMGPTGNTIYF,TGCAGTGCTATGGGGCCCACGGGAAACACCATATATTTT
many,TRBV7-2,TRBJ2-7,TRBD2,CASSLVLADQQYF,TGTGCCAGCAGCTTAGTACTAGCGGACCAGCAGTACTTC
.,TRBV12-5,TRBJ2-7,.,CASGWGGREQYF,TGTGCTAGTGGTTGGGGGGGCCGGGAGCAGTACTTC
.,TRBV19,TRBJ2-1,TRBD1,CASSIVGGQGYNEQFF,TGTGCCAGTAGTATAGTCGGGGGACAGGGGTACAATGAGCAGTTCTTC
few,TRBV7-2,TRBJ2-7,.,CASSSQAEQYF,TGTGCCAGCAGCTCCCAGGCAGAGCAGTACTTC
.,TRBV5-1,TRBJ1-1,.,CASSLNSWNTEAFF,TGCGCCAGCAGCTTGAATTCCTGGAACACTGAAGCTTTCTTT
few,TRBV3-1,TRBJ2-1,TRBD2,CASSPGTSHFF,TGTGCCAGCAGTCCCGGGACTAGTCATTTCTTC
.,TRBV7-8,TRBJ1-2,.,CASSLAGREDYDYTF,TGTGCCAGCAGCTTAGCTGGTAGGGAGGATTATGACTACACCTTC
.,TRBV6-2/TRBV6-3,TRBJ2-3,TRBD2,CASSYEAGGIPTDTQYF,TGTGCCAGCAGTTACGAGGCGGGGGGTATCCCCACAGATACGCAGTATTTT
few,TRBV20-1,TRBJ2-7,TRBD1,CSARGTGGFGDEQYF,TGCAGTGCTAGAGGGACAGGGGGATTTGGGGACGAGCAGTACTTC
many,TRBV30,TRBJ1-5,TRBD1,CAWGQGWDQPQHF,TGTGCCTGGGGACAGGGTTGGGATCAGCCCCAGCATTTT
few,TRBV7-6,TRBJ2-2,TRBD1,CASSRGQGGTGELFF,TGTGCCAGCAGCCGCGGACAGGGGGGTACCGGGGAGCTGTTTTTT
many,TRBV7-2,TRBJ1-4,TRBD1,CASSRDRFNEKLFF,TGTGCCAGCAGCCGGGACAGATTTAATGAAAAACTGTTTTTT
many,TRBV6-6,TRBJ1-1,TRBD1,CASSSYTGGENTEAFF,TGTGCCAGCAGTTCCTACACAGGGGGTGAGAACACTGAAGCTTTCTTT
many,TRBV29-1,TRBJ2-3,.,CSGRDQSPDTQYF,TGCAGCGGCCGGGACCAGAGCCCAGATACGCAGTATTTT